Listed here are 30 T cell receptor beta chains from one sample, sequenced in a study of cytomegalovirus exposure and HLA in healthy donors. The repertoire was sequenced with immunoSEQ multiplex PCR; TCRdb's copy has only in-frame clones and lacks some. The sample holds around 150,000 clones, roughly nine tenths seen once. The specimen sequenced was PBMCs. The receptors shown here come from a woman aged 18 to 35 in good health and CMV-seropositive.

V gene TRBV5-6 combines with J gene TRBJ1-1, with no clear D. Germline V CDR1 and CDR2: SGHDT, YYEEEE. The CDR3 is 14 amino acids. V gave up 0 bases and J gave up 0 bases, with 6 bases separating them. The CDR3 spells CASSLGAMNTEAFF. CDR3 in DNA: TGTGCCAGCAGCTTGGGGGCGATGAACACTGAAGCTTTCTTT.

The V and J genes are TRBV5-4 and TRBJ2-3; 11 nucleotides match TRBD2. Germline V CDR1 and CDR2: SGHNT, YYREEE (reference sequence). CDR3 length: 15 amino acids. The V and J ends lost 4 bases and 1 base, in that order; junction bases with no gene match: 2. CDR3 bases: TGTGCCAGCAGCCTGGGACTAGCGGGCACAGATACGCAGTATTTT. Translation: CASSLGLAGTDTQYF.

The V gene is TRBV2, the J gene TRBJ1-4, with D perhaps matching TRBD1 (6 bases). Deletions cut 4 bases from V and 5 bases from J, with 11 bases between. This CDR3 has 14 residues. Germline V lookup: CDR1 SNHLY, CDR2 FYNNEI. In DNA form, the CDR3 reads TGTGCCAGCAGTGCGGGCAGGGGCAATGAAAAACTGTTTTTT. This translates into CASSAGRGNEKLFF.

The table lists this clone with a count of one. The V gene is TRBV7-3, the J gene TRBJ2-1; D unclear. CDR1 and CDR2 from the germline V gene are SGHTA and FQGTGA. There are 13 residues in the CDR3. V gave up 5 bases and J gave up 10 bases, with 15 bases separating them. The CDR3 nucleotides read TGTGCCAGCAGCGTCTCTCTCGGAGACGAGCAGTTCTTC. It specifies CASSVSLGDEQFF. The full variable domain, rest sourced from reference TRBV7-3 and TRBJ2-1, is GAGVSQTPSNKVTEKGKYVELRCDPISGHTALYWYRQSLGQGPEFLIYFQGTGAADDSGLPNDRFFAVRPEGSVSTLKIQRTERGDSAVYLCASSVSLGDEQFFGPGTRLTVL.

The rearrangement links TRBV9 to TRBJ1-1; 8 bases align to TRBD1. The germline gives CDR1 SGDLS, CDR2 YYNGEE. The CDR3 has 15 residues. The V and J ends lost 0 bases and 7 bases, in that order; junction bases with no gene match: 8. The CDR3 nucleotides are TGTGCCAGCAGCGTAGCTGAGTTAGGACAGGGTGAAGCTTTCTTT. Residues: CASSVAELGQGEAFF.

This clone is a singleton in its sample. The V call is TRBV30, the J call TRBJ1-4; D remains ambiguous. V shed 4 bases and J shed 8 bases, with 14 bases lying between them. Per the germline V gene, CDR1 is GTSNPN and CDR2 is SVGIG (reference sequence). There are 13 residues in the CDR3. CDR3 nucleotides: TGTGCCTGGACGAGGTTGCGGGGAGAAAAACTGTTTTTT. It specifies CAWTRLRGEKLFF. Variable domain in full (rest from reference TRBV30 and TRBJ1-4): SQTIHQWPATLVQPVGSPLSLECTVEGTSNPNLYWYRQAAGRGLQLLFYSVGIGQISSEVPQNLSASRPQDRQFILSSKKLLLSDSGFYLCAWTRLRGEKLFFGSGTQLSVL.

The gene calls are TRBV7-3 and TRBJ2-5; no reliable D call. CDR3 length: 14 residues. Trimming took off 0 bases at V and 1 base at J, with 6 bases between the two ends. Germline CDR1 and CDR2: SGHTA and FQGTGA. The CDR3 region is CASSLTPGQETQYF. CDR3 nucleotide sequence: TGTGCCAGCAGCTTAACCCCAGGCCAAGAGACCCAGTACTTC. The full variable domain, with the rest looked up from reference TRBV7-3 and TRBJ2-5, is GAGVSQTPSNKVTEKGKYVELRCDPISGHTALYWYRQSLGQGPEFLIYFQGTGAADDSGLPNDRFFAVRPEGSVSTLKIQRTERGDSAVYLCASSLTPGQETQYFGPGTRLLVL.

This clone was observed once. The chain uses TRBV19 and TRBJ2-3; 7 bases fit TRBD1. The V and J ends lost 7 bases and 6 bases, in that order; junction bases with no gene match: 10. Germline V CDR1 and CDR2: LNHDA, SQIVND (reference sequence). This CDR3 is 14 amino acids long. The CDR3 here is CASNYRGLMDTQYF. In DNA, the CDR3 is TGTGCCAGTAATTACAGGGGCCTGATGGATACGCAGTATTTT.

The rearrangement joins TRBV6-1 to TRBJ1-1; no clear D. The germline V and J ends were trimmed by 6 bases and 5 bases, with 7 bases remaining between them. This CDR3 spans 11 amino acids. In germline, CDR1 is MNHNS, CDR2 SASEGT. The CDR3 is CASRGRTEAFF. The CDR3 DNA sequence: TGTGCCAGCAGAGGGAGGACTGAAGCTTTCTTT.

The rearrangement joins TRBV27 to TRBJ2-7; TRBD2 matches 8 bases. The CDR3 covers 16 residues. The germline V gene has CDR1 MNHEY and CDR2 SMNVEV (reference sequence). The trim removed 5 bases at V and 3 bases at J, leaving 12 bases unmatched. CDR3 sequence reads: CASSRAGVRFIYEQYF. The CDR3 DNA reads TGTGCCAGCAGTCGAGCGGGAGTCCGTTTCATCTACGAGCAGTACTTC.

The V gene is TRBV23-1, the J gene TRBJ2-1; 12 bases match TRBD2. TRBV23-1 is an open reading frame, and its role is uncertain. The CDR3 sequence is 15 residues long. J was trimmed by 8 bases and V by 4 bases; bases with no gene match: 6. Here the CDR3 reads CASSRTSGRLDEQFF. CDR3 nucleotides: TGCGCCAGCAGTCGTACTAGCGGGAGGTTAGATGAGCAGTTCTTC.

The chain has TRBV6-1 and TRBJ2-1; TRBD1 matches at 9 bases. Germline CDR1 MNHNS, CDR2 SASEGT. The CDR3 extends over 16 amino acids. Trimming removed 3 bases from V and 5 bases from J; junction bases left unmatched: 8. DNA for the CDR3: TGTGCCAGCAGTGACCAACCACGGACAGGGGACAATGAGCAGTTCTTC. Amino acid sequence: CASSDQPRTGDNEQFF.

This clone was seen once. The CDR3 DNA reads as TGTGCCAGCAGTGACCGCAGACAGGGGACCTACGAGCAGTACTTC. It is translated as CASSDRRQGTYEQYF. This chain joins TRBV25-1 and TRBJ2-7, with TRBD1 matching over 8 bases. The V segment lost 3 bases and the J segment 2 bases; nucleotides outside the gene matches: 6. The CDR3 has 15 amino acids. Germline V gives CDR1 MGHDK, CDR2 SYGVNS.

This chain connects TRBV5-1 to TRBJ1-1, with unresolved D. Germline loops: CDR1 SGHRS, CDR2 YFSETQ. The germline V and J ends were trimmed by 3 bases and 4 bases, with 16 bases remaining between them. This CDR3 comprises 15 residues. The CDR3 nucleotides are TGCGCCAGCAGCTCCGAGCCCCAAACGAGCACTGAAGCTTTCTTT. It specifies CASSSEPQTSTEAFF.

This clone was recorded once. The chain combines TRBV5-1 with TRBJ1-5, with a possible D match to TRBD1 (6 bases). Germline CDR1 and CDR2: SGHRS and YFSETQ. V was clipped by 1 base and J by 6 bases, with 14 bases between them. CDR3 length: 15 residues. CDR3 sequence (DNA): TGCGCCAGCAGCTTGAGGGAGGGAGGGGGTCAGCCCCAGCATTTT. Translating gives CASSLREGGGQPQHF.

The rearrangement uses TRBV5-6 and TRBJ1-5; tentatively, D is TRBD1 (6 bases). Trimming shortened V by 0 bases and J by 7 bases, and 8 bases separated the two germline ends. Germline CDR1 and CDR2: SGHDT and YYEEEE. The CDR3 runs 13 residues. The CDR3 loop is CASSLAGVQPQHF. As DNA, the CDR3 is TGTGCCAGCAGCTTGGCAGGGGTCCAGCCCCAGCATTTT.

The CDR3: CASRGTGAVNTEAFF. CDR3 sequence (DNA): TGTGCCAGCAGAGGGACAGGGGCTGTGAACACTGAAGCTTTCTTT. The chain combines TRBV19 with TRBJ1-1; 10 bases agree with TRBD1. Germline CDR1 reads LNHDA; CDR2 reads SQIVND (reference sequence). The CDR3 spans 15 residues. V was clipped by 9 bases and J by 0 bases; unmatched bases: 7.

The rearrangement links TRBV6-6 to TRBJ2-6, with D possibly matching TRBD2 (5 bases). The V and J ends lost 8 bases and 2 bases respectively, with 13 bases between them. The CDR3 loop spans 15 amino acids. Germline-derived CDR1 and CDR2 are MNHNY and SVGAGI (reference sequence). The CDR3 nucleotides are TGTGCCAGCGGCCCTGAGAGGGCTGGGGCCAACGTCCTGACTTTC. It encodes CASGPERAGANVLTF.

The chain recombines TRBV7-2 with TRBJ2-1; 9 nucleotides agree with TRBD2. Germline V gene sequence: CDR1 SGHTA, CDR2 FQGNSA. The length of the CDR3 is 17 residues. The junction had 7 bases not matched to a gene; V was cut back by 3 bases and J by 1 base. The DNA for the CDR3 is TGTGCCAGCAGCTTCTGGCCAGCGGGAGGTTCCTACAATGAGCAGTTCTTC. Its protein product is CASSFWPAGGSYNEQFF.

This clone was recorded once. The chain recombines TRBV7-9 with TRBJ2-7; D call uncertain. The CDR3 sequence is 11 residues long. Trimming stripped 5 bases from V and 6 bases from J, with 8 bases between. The germline V gene encodes CDR1 SEHNR and CDR2 FQNEAQ (reference sequence). The CDR3 sequence: CASSPNSEQYF. Here the CDR3 DNA reads TGTGCCAGCAGCCCCAACTCCGAGCAGTACTTC.

The chain links TRBV7-8 to TRBJ1-5; no firm D call. The ends were cut back, 0 bases at V and 6 bases at J, with 9 bases in the middle. This CDR3 region has 14 residues. CDR1 and CDR2 from the germline V gene are SGHVS and FQNEAQ. This CDR3 reads CASSLAVISQPQHF. The CDR3 DNA follows: TGTGCCAGCAGCTTAGCGGTGATCAGTCAGCCCCAGCATTTT.

This chain uses TRBV7-2 with TRBJ2-3, with 12 bases fitting TRBD2. Losses at the gene ends were 5 bases for V and 1 base for J; bases not matched to a gene: 7. The CDR3 has 17 amino acids. Germline loops: CDR1 SGHTA, CDR2 FQGNSA. The CDR3 spells CASSPRLAGVGTDTQYF. As DNA, the CDR3 is TGTGCCAGCAGCCCGAGACTAGCGGGAGTAGGCACAGATACGCAGTATTTT. Complete variable domain (other parts from reference TRBV7-2 and TRBJ2-3): GAGVSQSPSNKVTEKGKDVELRCDPISGHTALYWYRQSLGQGLEFLIYFQGNSAPDKSGLPSDRFSAERTGGSVSTLTIQRTQQEDSAVYLCASSPRLAGVGTDTQYFGPGTRLTVL.

This clone appeared a single time. The rearrangement joins TRBV12-5 to TRBJ2-7; the D is unclear. Trimming removed 6 bases at V and 2 bases at J, with 11 bases between. The CDR3 extends over 13 amino acids. Germline V CDR1 and CDR2: LGHNT, FRNRAP. CDR3 sequence (DNA): TGTGCTAGTGGCACAGCTGCAACCTACGAGCAGTACTTC. As protein: CASGTAATYEQYF.

As to this clone: Sequence at one end of the junction differs from germline and may be a read error. CDR3 DNA sequence: TGTGCCAGCAGCTTGGACAGGGAGAATGCCTTC. Translating it yields CASSLDRENAF. The chain has TRBV5-6 and TRBJ1-2; D is possibly TRBD1 (6 bases). CDR1 is SGHDT and CDR2 is YYEEEE in the germline V gene. The CDR3 loop spans 11 amino acids.

The CDR3 here is CASSLAGIPGAFF. CDR3 coding DNA: TGTGCCAGCAGCTTGGCAGGGATCCCGGGTGCTTTCTTT. The chain has TRBV7-9 and TRBJ1-1; possibly TRBD1 for D (5 bases). V was pared by 3 bases and J by 11 bases, with 16 bases between. Germline V gives CDR1 SEHNR, CDR2 FQNEAQ (reference sequence). The CDR3 spans 13 residues.

The rearrangement links TRBV7-9 to TRBJ2-2; D might be TRBD2 (6 bases). CDR3 length equals 12 residues. Trimming took 6 bases from V and 6 from J, leaving 8 bases between them. CDR1 and CDR2 (germline): SEHNR, FQNEAQ (reference sequence). This CDR3 reads CASRRGAGELFF. The DNA for the CDR3 is TGTGCCAGCAGGCGGGGAGCCGGGGAGCTGTTTTTT.

This chain links TRBV4-3 with TRBJ2-7, with D unresolved. Germline lookup yields CDR1 LGHNA and CDR2 YSLEER. Deletions cut 4 bases from V and 4 bases from J, with 2 bases between. The CDR3 covers 10 residues. The CDR3 nucleotides read TGCGCCAGCAGCCCTTACGAGCAGTACTTC. Its translation: CASSPYEQYF.

The gene calls are TRBV29-1 and TRBJ2-4; weak D call: TRBD1 (6 bases). Germline CDR1 reads SQVTM; CDR2 reads ANQGSEA. V lost 5 bases and J 0 bases, leaving 11 bases between the germline ends. This CDR3 comprises 14 residues. CDR3 in amino acids: CSVTGTLAKNIQYF. For the CDR3, the DNA is TGCAGCGTTACAGGGACATTAGCCAAAAACATTCAGTACTTC.

The chain combines TRBV21-1 with TRBJ2-7; TRBD2, the table's D call, lacks a check against the DNA. TRBV21-1 counts as a pseudogene. This CDR3 spans 17 amino acids. CDR3 residues: CASSWTLGLAGDHEQYF. CDR3 in DNA: TGTGCCAGCAGCTGGACACTGGGACTAGCGGGGGACCACGAGCAGTACTTC.

This rearrangement joins TRBV5-3 to TRBJ2-5; D remains unclear. TRBV5-3 carries the ORF label, with uncertain function. The CDR3 covers 15 residues. V lost 2 bases to trimming and J lost 4 bases, with 15 bases between them. The CDR3 DNA sequence: TGTGCCAGAAGCTTTTCGAAGCCGGTATTAGAGACCCAGTACTTC. Translation gives CARSFSKPVLETQYF.